This TCR beta chain appears in the sequencing data of a study of blood T cells in healthy people across ages (dated by TCRdb to the mid-2010s). A note on the overall study: In model experiments, roughly one uniquely barcoded TCR beta cDNA molecule per two T cells was captured by template switching. Using deep sequencing normalized with unique cDNA molecular identifiers, the study measured how TCR beta repertoire diversity changes with age. The donors were divided into four age groups: young (average around 16 years), middle-aged (approximately 39), aged (roughly 66) and long-lived (82). To avoid experimental bias, donors of different ages were randomly spread across the sequencing lanes. The study analyzed two additional independent replicas of 1 million unique cDNA reads from the same blood draw for two donors, one aged 18 to 29 and one aged 80 or older.

General findings and caveats noted by the study authors: Total diversity estimates from one million sequenced T cells were considered lower bounds and underestimates. Because profiling used bulk unsorted PBMCs, naive and antigen-experienced compartments could not be compared conclusively. The long-lived group showed more naive CD4+ T cells, fewer expanded clones and increased TCR diversity than the aged group, suggesting age selection. Donor CMV infection status was unknown, potentially confounding age-related changes in expanded clonotypes. A strong correlation was found between observed TCR beta diversity and the percentage of naive T cells measured by flow cytometry. As age increased, observed TCR beta diversity per million T cells dropped in a roughly linear way, and a significant reduction was already evident by age around 41.

Donors were a few dozen systemically healthy Caucasian individuals from Russia aged about 6 to 100 years. Each donor gave approximately 10 milliliters of peripheral blood, collected into EDTA-treated Vacutainer tubes. Ficoll-Paque density-gradient centrifugation was used to isolate PBMCs, with at least 7 million per sample. Trizol reagent was used to extract total RNA from the PBMCs, yielding at least 5.5 micrograms per sample. For every donor, an aliquot of PBMCs went through flow cytometry to measure the percentages of naive CD45RAhigh/CD27high T cells. Ends trimmed: V by 6 bases, J by 5 bases; bases unmatched to a gene: 13. The CDR1 and CDR2 encoded by the germline V gene are LGHNT and FRNRAP. The CDR3 contains 17 residues, cysteine and phenylalanine counted. Only CDR3 DNA is held: 51 bases, read in frame from base 1. The method was 5' RACE. Sequencing instrument: Illumina HiSeq 2500. A second PCR of roughly 6 to 11 cycles was run with a J-beta primer mix and a sample-barcoded 5' primer. Each TCR beta cDNA molecule received a unique molecular identifier from a template-switch 5' adaptor carrying 12 random nucleotides. Each sample yielded at least 3 million CDR3-containing paired-end reads. First-strand cDNA synthesis was performed from all RNA using the Mint cDNA synthesis kit, with priming by a TRBC-specific oligonucleotide. All cDNA was treated with uracil-DNA glycosylase and then went through a first 18-cycle PCR with the universal primers M1SS and BC2_uni_R. Per the authors' processing: For normalization, 1 million high-quality reads were randomly selected from each sample, with every read carrying a distinct molecular identifier. Reads with shared molecular identifiers were discarded instead of being binned into consensus sequences. MiTCR, with a Q25 quality threshold and the strictest error-elimination algorithm, was used for CDR3 identification, clonotype clustering and error correction. A nonparametric unseen species model using Euler transformation provided a lower-bound estimate of total TCR beta diversity. In TCRdb, the public reads were trimmed at Q25 with fastp and aligned with MiXCR, with productive beta chains retained. Rows matching on CDR3 protein sequence are summarized as one entry with the most common DNA and genes. The V and J calls, along with clone size, are taken from TCRdb and not from the paper's own processing. The sample has around 690,000 distinct CDR3 sequences on record, 58% of them singletons. Jointly, the top ten make up around 37% of the sample.

This clonotype showed up just a few times. Its recognized antigen is unknown. No quality values exist for individual bases; no much larger clone is one base distant. Sequenced: blood. The sequence links TRBV12-5 to TRBJ2-5; 12 middle bases align to TRBD2. The clonotype comes from a man aged 55 to 70 in good health. CDR3 sequence: CASGRPGLAGLGETQYF. At the DNA level, the sequence is TGTGCTAGTGGCCGACCCGGACTAGCGGGGCTGGGGGAGACCCAGTACTTC.